Presented here are 11 T cell receptor beta chains from one specimen sequenced in a study of OX40 agonist ivuxolimab in advanced cancers. Clones were read by immunoSEQ multiplex PCR, and TCRdb kept only the in-frame ones, dropping some. The sample has some 64,000 clones; 92% are singletons. The material was CD4+ or CD8+ T cells sorted from blood, obtained in a trial of the OX40 agonist ivuxolimab. Source of these receptors: an adult with an advanced solid tumor such as melanoma, head and neck, liver or kidney cancer.

The chain recombines TRBV11-2 with TRBJ1-2; maybe TRBD1 (5 bases). Germline V gene sequence: CDR1 SGHAT, CDR2 FQNNGV. The CDR3 length is 12 residues. The germline V and J ends were trimmed by 5 bases and 5 bases, with 9 bases remaining between them. This chain's CDR3 is CASSRGTYGYTF. The CDR3 DNA sequence: TGTGCCAGCAGCCGCGGGACTTATGGCTACACCTTC.

The V and J genes are TRBV27 and TRBJ1-1; D is ambiguous. Trimming took off 0 bases at V and 1 base at J, with 6 bases between the two ends. CDR3 length: 14 residues. CDR1 and CDR2 (germline): MNHEY, SMNVEV (reference sequence). CDR3 protein: CASSLSPGNTEAFF. CDR3 nucleotides: TGTGCCAGCAGTTTATCGCCGGGGAACACTGAAGCTTTCTTT.

The V and J genes are TRBV28 and TRBJ2-1; no definite D call. CDR1 is MDHEN and CDR2 is SYDVKM in the germline V gene. There are 13 residues in the CDR3. Trimming removed 1 base at V and 4 bases at J, with 5 bases between. The CDR3 spells CASSLLGYNEQFF. As DNA, the CDR3 is TGTGCCAGCAGTTTATTAGGGTACAATGAGCAGTTCTTC.

The chain couples TRBV2 to TRBJ1-4; TRBD1 aligns across 7 bases. J lost 5 bases, V lost 7 bases, and 7 bases had no gene match. Germline CDR1 SNHLY, CDR2 FYNNEI. There are 14 residues in the CDR3. CDR3 residues: CASNDREGNEKLFF. The CDR3 nucleotides read TGTGCCAGCAATGACAGGGAGGGAAATGAAAAACTGTTTTTT.

The chain links TRBV27 to TRBJ2-7, with 7 bases that match TRBD2. The V gene's germline CDR1 is MNHEY and CDR2 SMNVEV (reference sequence). The CDR3 totals 15 residues. The junction had 10 bases not matched to a gene; V was cut back by 6 bases and J by 2 bases. The CDR3 DNA reads as TGTGCCAGCAGATTTCCGGCTAGCGGAGCCTACGAGCAGTACTTC. Amino acid sequence: CASRFPASGAYEQYF.

This clone was recorded only once. The chain combines TRBV7-2 with TRBJ1-1; D is undetermined. This CDR3 region has 14 residues. Germline loops: CDR1 SGHTA, CDR2 FQGNSA. V lost 3 bases, J lost 2 bases, and 10 bases lay in between. CDR3 DNA: TGTGCCAGCAGCTTCCTGACGGGTAACACTGAAGCTTTCTTT. Translated: CASSFLTGNTEAFF.

By sample share, this clone is medium-sized (0.01 to 0.1%). V gene TRBV7-9 combines with J gene TRBJ2-1; 10 nucleotides align to TRBD2. The CDR3 spans 14 residues. J gave up 7 bases and V 11 bases, and 11 bases lay outside the gene matches. Germline assignment: CDR1 SEHNR and CDR2 FQNEAQ (reference sequence). The CDR3 sequence: CAGAAGLAVNEQFF. CDR3 nucleotides: TGTGCCGGTGCAGCTGGACTAGCGGTAAATGAGCAGTTCTTC.

The V gene is TRBV2, the J gene TRBJ2-7; TRBD2 matches 7 bases. CDR1 is SNHLY, CDR2 FYNNEI, per germline. After removal of 3 bases from V and 3 bases from J, the junction contained 8 bases not matched to a gene. The CDR3 is 15 amino acids. As DNA, the CDR3 is TGTGCCAGCAGTGAGTCAGCGGGGCACGTCTACGAGCAGTACTTC. As protein: CASSESAGHVYEQYF. Full variable domain (outside the CDR3, taken from reference TRBV2 and TRBJ2-7): EPEVTQTPSHQVTQMGQEVILRCVPISNHLYFYWYRQILGQKVEFLVSFYNNEISEKSEIFDDQFSVERPDGSNFTLKIRSTKLEDSAMYFCASSESAGHVYEQYFGPGTRLTVT.

This clone has only one observation. The chain employs TRBV5-1 and TRBJ2-1; 8 nucleotides align to TRBD2. Germline values: CDR1 SGHRS, CDR2 YFSETQ. The CDR3 runs to 17 residues. V lost 5 bases, J lost 5 bases, and 15 bases stayed unmatched. This CDR3 reads CASRIIAGTALDNEQFF. The CDR3 DNA is TGCGCCAGCAGAATTATAGCGGGAACCGCGTTGGACAATGAGCAGTTCTTC.

The rearrangement uses TRBV11-2 and TRBJ1-4; no clear D. V lost 1 base and J lost 0, with 6 bases in between. Germline V gives CDR1 SGHAT, CDR2 FQNNGV. This CDR3 spans 15 amino acids. CDR3 amino acids: CASSLGTATNEKLFF. DNA for the CDR3: TGTGCCAGCAGCTTAGGGACGGCAACTAATGAAAAACTGTTTTTT. Filled out from reference TRBV11-2 and TRBJ1-4, the complete variable domain reads EAGVAQSPRYKIIEKRQSVAFWCNPISGHATLYWYQQILGQGPKLLIQFQNNGVVDDSQLPKDRFSAERLKGVDSTLKIQPAKLEDSAVYLCASSLGTATNEKLFFGSGTQLSVL.

The CDR3 region has the DNA TGTGCCAGCAGCCCTCGGACAGTTCCCTACGAGCAGTACTTC. It translates to CASSPRTVPYEQYF. The chain recombines TRBV11-3 with TRBJ2-5; a possible D gene is TRBD1 (6 bases). TRBJ2-7 matches the DNA end more closely, so the J call is doubtful. The CDR3 length is 14 residues. Germline CDR1 is SGHNT and CDR2 is YENEEA.